This T cell receptor beta chain was identified in a study of cytomegalovirus exposure and HLA in healthy donors. Study-wide results and limits: High specificity and sensitivity for cytomegalovirus status were reported for the classifier. For most TCR sequences rarity was the rule, although some public TCRs occurred in many donors. When a later analysis was performed, an Asian-associated ancestry cluster reportedly had fewer N-insertions than the approximately 680-donor mean.

Regarding this clone: What it binds is unknown.

Per germline, CDR1 MGHDK and CDR2 SYGVNS. The CDR3 sequence is 13 residues long. The ends were cut back, 4 bases at V and 7 bases at J, with 11 bases in the middle. In the PCR, 60 Vbeta and 13 Jbeta primers were used. Profiled with immunoSEQ multiplex PCR; TCRdb holds only in-frame clones, not every one. The sample consists of about 160,000 clones, roughly 85% of them appearing once. Sequencing input: PBMCs. The rearrangement joins TRBV25-1 to TRBJ2-1, with TRBD2 as a possible D gene (6 bases). This sequence was found in a man in his thirties or forties in good health and CMV-seronegative. The chain's CDR3 is CASSAGDRNEQFF. CDR3 DNA sequence: TGTGCCAGCAGTGCGGGAGACAGAAATGAGCAGTTCTTC.